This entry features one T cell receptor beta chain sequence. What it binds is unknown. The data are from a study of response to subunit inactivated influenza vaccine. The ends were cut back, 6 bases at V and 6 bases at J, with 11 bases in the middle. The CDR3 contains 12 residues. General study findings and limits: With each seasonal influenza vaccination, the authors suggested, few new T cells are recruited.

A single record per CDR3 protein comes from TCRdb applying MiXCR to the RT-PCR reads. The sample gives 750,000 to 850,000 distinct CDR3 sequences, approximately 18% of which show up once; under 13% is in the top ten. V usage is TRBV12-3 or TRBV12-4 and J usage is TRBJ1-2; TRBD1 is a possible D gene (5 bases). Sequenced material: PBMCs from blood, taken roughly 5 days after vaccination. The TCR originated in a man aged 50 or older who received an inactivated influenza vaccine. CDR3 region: CASRATGHGYTF. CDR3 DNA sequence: TGTGCCAGCAGGGCAACAGGTCATGGCTACACCTTC.